The clone carrying this T cell receptor beta chain showed up many times. No antigen is known for it. This sample was taken from a study of CD8 T cells in ankylosing spondylitis. Overall study findings and caveats: Ankylosing spondylitis blood appeared to be characterized by a TCR beta motif of eight highly homologous variants. Within peripheral blood, clones linked to disease were CD8+ and relatively rare. A subset of motif variants has previously been described in the synovial fluid and blood of reactive arthritis. In ankylosing spondylitis patients, matched synovial fluid reportedly showed significant enrichment of disease-linked clones.

J was trimmed by 2 bases and V by 4 bases; bases with no gene match: 4. Germline values: CDR1 DFQATT, CDR2 SNEGSKA (reference sequence). The CDR3 covers 13 residues. MiXCR, run by TCRdb on the 5' RACE reads, gives a single entry per CDR3 protein. Among approximately 520,000 distinct CDR3 sequences listed, approximately 5.3% were seen once. This clonotype was sampled from a male donor with ankylosing spondylitis. Sequencing used blood, either unsorted or a sorted T cell fraction (not recorded which). V and J are TRBV20-1 and TRBJ1-2, with 7 nucleotides matching TRBD1. CDR3 bases: TGCAGTGCTACCAGGGGGGGCAACTATGGCTACACCTTC. It yields the protein CSATRGGNYGYTF.